The 18 T cell receptor beta chains below all came from one sample that was sequenced in a study of neoadjuvant nivolumab and ipilimumab in lung cancer. Profiling relied on immunoSEQ multiplex PCR, and the TCRdb table lists in-frame clones only, not all of them. The sample lists 25,000 to 35,000 clones; just over 90% were seen once. Sequencing used peripheral blood, obtained after neoadjuvant nivolumab, alone or with ipilimumab, at or shortly before surgery. Receptors originate from an adult with non-small cell lung cancer.

The rearrangement joins TRBV7-7 to TRBJ1-6; D is unclear. The CDR3 consists of 13 residues. V gave up 2 bases and J gave up 14 bases, with 13 bases separating them. Germline CDR1 and CDR2: SSHAT and FNYEAQ (reference sequence). CDR3 region: CASSLSRDSALHF. In DNA, the CDR3 is TGTGCCAGCAGCTTATCCCGTGATTCGGCCCTCCACTTT.

J is TRBJ1-2 and V is TRBV6-5; D unclear. The CDR3 has 15 amino acids. Trimming removed 5 bases at V and 0 bases at J, with 13 bases between. The germline CDR1 and CDR2 sequences are MNHEY and SVGAGI. CDR3 in amino acids: CASSLSAGTNYGYTF. The CDR3 DNA is TGTGCCAGCAGTCTATCGGCGGGGACTAACTATGGCTACACCTTC.

The genes are TRBV7-8 and TRBJ1-1; the match to TRBD1 covers 8 bases. There are 15 residues in the CDR3. The germline V gene encodes CDR1 SGHVS and CDR2 FQNEAQ. After removal of 0 bases from V and 2 bases from J, the junction contained 2 bases not matched to a gene. CDR3 in amino acids: CASSLATGANTEAFF. As DNA, the CDR3 is TGTGCCAGCAGCTTAGCGACAGGGGCCAACACTGAAGCTTTCTTT.

As regards this clone: Its ends do not fully match the called genes, so a read error is possible. This chain uses TRBV11-2 with TRBJ1-1; D call uncertain. The CDR3 length is 12 residues. The germline V gene has CDR1 SGHAT and CDR2 FQNNGV. As DNA, the CDR3 is TGTGCCAGCAGCCTAGAGGCCGGTGGAGCTTTCTTT. This gives the protein CASSLEAGGAFF.

The CDR3 protein is CASSETETQYF. The CDR3 DNA reads as TGTGCCAGCAGCGAAACGGAGACCCAGTACTTC. The chain links TRBV5-5 to TRBJ2-5, with D unresolved. Trimming stripped 4 bases from V and 5 bases from J, with 6 bases between. There are 11 residues in the CDR3. Germline CDR1 is SGHKS and CDR2 is YYEKEE (reference sequence).

This clone has a handful of counts. The rearrangement joins TRBV11-2 to TRBJ1-4; D perhaps matches TRBD1 (6 bases). V was pared by 4 bases and J by 8 bases, with 14 bases between. CDR3 length: 14 amino acids. Looked up from germline, CDR1 is SGHAT and CDR2 is FQNNGV. CDR3 region: CASSSPGVGEKLFF. CDR3 nucleotides: TGTGCCAGCAGCTCACCAGGGGTGGGCGAAAAACTGTTTTTT. Full variable domain (remainder filled in from reference TRBV11-2 and TRBJ1-4): EAGVAQSPRYKIIEKRQSVAFWCNPISGHATLYWYQQILGQGPKLLIQFQNNGVVDDSQLPKDRFSAERLKGVDSTLKIQPAKLEDSAVYLCASSSPGVGEKLFFGSGTQLSVL.

This clone is a singleton in its sample. The chain carries TRBV19 and TRBJ1-5, with D possibly matching TRBD1 (5 bases). V lost 3 bases to trimming and J lost 7 bases, with 10 bases between them. Germline-derived CDR1 and CDR2 are LNHDA and SQIVND (reference sequence). The CDR3 consists of 13 residues. The CDR3 region is CASSITGEQPQHF. CDR3 in DNA: TGTGCCAGTAGTATTACAGGAGAACAGCCCCAGCATTTT.

The chain is built from TRBV14 and TRBJ2-4; D not certain. This CDR3 comprises 13 residues. Germline V lookup: CDR1 SGHDN, CDR2 FVKESK. Trimming removed 3 bases from V and 5 bases from J, with 8 bases in between. DNA for the CDR3: TGTGCCAGCAGCCAGAGACCTCAAAACATTCAGTACTTC. Encoded protein: CASSQRPQNIQYF.

CDR3 sequence (DNA): TGTGCCAGCAGCCCAGAGCCGGAGCGGATCACAGATACGCAGTATTTT. Amino acids: CASSPEPERITDTQYF. The J gene is TRBJ2-3, the V gene TRBV5-6; a possible D gene is TRBD2 (5 bases). The CDR3 sequence is 16 residues long. Germline loops: CDR1 SGHDT, CDR2 YYEEEE. The V gene lost 4 bases and the J gene lost 2 bases, with 17 bases spanning the gap.

J is TRBJ2-5 and V is TRBV5-4; no definite D call. The CDR3 has 13 residues. V lost 1 base, J lost 4 bases, and 8 bases lay in between. The germline CDR1 and CDR2 sequences are SGHNT and YYREEE (reference sequence). CDR3 sequence reads: CASSLPPGETQYF. In nucleotides, the CDR3 is TGTGCCAGCAGCTTGCCCCCTGGAGAGACCCAGTACTTC.

V usage is TRBV2 and J usage is TRBJ2-7; TRBD2 aligns across 15 bases. The CDR3 runs to 13 residues. CDR1 is SNHLY, CDR2 FYNNEI, per germline. The V gene end was trimmed by 6 bases and the J gene end by 9 bases; junction bases not matched to a gene: 3. CDR3 region: CASRGLAGGAQYF. CDR3 nucleotide sequence: TGTGCCAGCAGAGGACTAGCGGGGGGGGCGCAGTACTTC. The full variable domain, in which reference TRBV2 and TRBJ2-7 provide the parts outside the CDR3, is EPEVTQTPSHQVTQMGQEVILRCVPISNHLYFYWYRQILGQKVEFLVSFYNNEISEKSEIFDDQFSVERPDGSNFTLKIRSTKLEDSAMYFCASRGLAGGAQYFGPGTRLTVT.

The V call is TRBV5-1, the J call TRBJ2-7; 7 nucleotides align to TRBD2. After removal of 3 bases from V and 4 bases from J, the junction contained 13 bases not matched to a gene. The CDR3 runs 16 residues. The germline gives CDR1 SGHRS, CDR2 YFSETQ. The CDR3 nucleotides are TGCGCCAGCAGCTCCTCCTTTGGCGGGGGAAGGTACGAGCAGTACTTC. Residues: CASSSSFGGGRYEQYF.

The chain joins TRBV5-4 to TRBJ2-1, with 9 bases lining up with TRBD1. After removal of 4 bases from V and 4 bases from J, the junction contained 6 bases not matched to a gene. Germline CDR1 reads SGHNT; CDR2 reads YYREEE (reference sequence). This CDR3 is built from 15 residues. The CDR3 DNA is TGTGCCAGCAGCCCGGGACAGGGCCCATACAATGAGCAGTTCTTC. Translated, it gives CASSPGQGPYNEQFF.

The chain combines TRBV5-4 with TRBJ2-1; D is unresolved. CDR1 is SGHNT, CDR2 YYREEE, per germline (reference sequence). Trimming removed 0 bases from V and 0 bases from J, with 13 bases in between. This CDR3 spans 17 amino acids. CDR3 nucleotide sequence: TGTGCCAGCAGCTTGGGACCGGGCCTCCTCTCCTACAATGAGCAGTTCTTC. Its protein is CASSLGPGLLSYNEQFF.

CDR3 coding DNA: TGTGCCAGCAGCTTAATCCAGGGTTTCACCGGGGAGCTGTTTTTT. Translated: CASSLIQGFTGELFF. This chain links TRBV7-2 with TRBJ2-2, with a tentative D call TRBD1 (5 bases). V lost 2 bases and J 4 bases, leaving 11 bases between the germline ends. Germline CDR1 and CDR2: SGHTA and FQGNSA. This CDR3 is 15 amino acids long.

The chain joins TRBV5-6 to TRBJ1-2; 7 bases agree with TRBD1. With V trimmed by 2 bases and J by 7 bases, 5 bases remained unmatched. The CDR3 loop spans 13 amino acids. From germline, CDR1 is SGHDT and CDR2 YYEEEE. The CDR3 spells CASSLRGGAGYTF. CDR3 in DNA: TGTGCCAGCAGCTTAAGAGGGGGCGCTGGCTACACCTTC.

In this sample, this clone turned up a few times. V gene TRBV7-8 combines with J gene TRBJ2-7, with 10 bases that match TRBD2. CDR3 length: 16 residues. Looked up from germline, CDR1 is SGHVS and CDR2 is FQNEAQ. The ends lost 1 base at V and 2 bases at J; junction bases unmatched: 5. CDR3 sequence reads: CASSLGSSGGAYEQYF. The CDR3 DNA is TGTGCCAGCAGCTTAGGATCCAGCGGGGGGGCCTACGAGCAGTACTTC. The complete variable domain, with remaining parts taken from reference TRBV7-8 and TRBJ2-7, reads GAGVSQSPRYKVAKRGQDVALRCDPISGHVSLFWYQQALGQGPEFLTYFQNEAQLDKSGLPSDRFFAERPEGSVSTLKIQRTQQEDSAVYLCASSLGSSGGAYEQYFGPGTRLTVT.

The chain has TRBV20-1 and TRBJ1-2; the D is unclear. Germline-derived CDR1 and CDR2 are DFQATT and SNEGSKA (reference sequence). With 3 bases removed from V and 8 bases from J, the gap between germline ends came to 10 bases. CDR3 length: 11 amino acids. The chain's CDR3 is CSASAPWGYTF. As DNA, the CDR3 is TGCAGTGCTAGTGCCCCGTGGGGCTACACCTTC.